These 30 T cell receptor beta chains came from one sample sequenced in a study of cytomegalovirus exposure and HLA in healthy donors. PCR primers comprised 60 Vbeta and 13 Jbeta primers. TCRdb's table, derived via immunoSEQ multiplex PCR, lists solely in-frame clones and lacks some. The data contain roughly 200,000 clones, roughly 84% of them singletons. The sample consisted of PBMCs. These receptors were taken from a boy younger than 10 in good health and CMV-seronegative.

The chain is built from TRBV29-1 and TRBJ1-1, with D tentatively TRBD1 (5 bases). CDR1 is SQVTM and CDR2 is ANQGSEA in the germline V gene. This CDR3 is 14 amino acids long. V lost 6 bases and J 1 base, leaving 15 bases between the germline ends. CDR3 bases: TGCAGCGTGGCCAAAACAGGTTCGAACACTGAAGCTTTCTTT. Residues: CSVAKTGSNTEAFF. Combining the CDR3 with reference TRBV29-1 and TRBJ1-1 gives the whole variable domain SAVISQKPSRDICQRGTSLTIQCQVDSQVTMMFWYRQQPGQSLTLIATANQGSEATYESGFVIDKFPISRPNLTFSTLTVSNMSPEDSSIYLCSVAKTGSNTEAFFGQGTRLTVV.

The rearrangement joins TRBV7-8 to TRBJ2-7, with 9 bases fitting TRBD1. In germline, CDR1 is SGHVS, CDR2 FQNEAQ. V trimming: 4 bases; J trimming: 0 bases; junction bases outside the gene matches: 7. This CDR3 has 16 residues. CDR3 loop: CASSSTWTGVSYEQYF. The DNA of the CDR3 is TGTGCCAGCAGCTCCACCTGGACAGGGGTCTCCTACGAGCAGTACTTC.

This clone was seen only a few times. This sequence joins TRBV27 and TRBJ1-1; D perhaps matches TRBD1 (5 bases). The CDR3 covers 14 residues. V was shortened by 1 base and J by 3 bases, with 9 bases between the two germline ends. Germline loops: CDR1 MNHEY, CDR2 SMNVEV (reference sequence). CDR3 protein: CASSLYQGDTEAFF. The CDR3 DNA follows: TGTGCCAGCAGTTTATACCAGGGCGACACTGAAGCTTTCTTT.

This clone was counted once. This sequence joins TRBV27 and TRBJ2-7; perhaps TRBD2 as D (6 bases). V lost 4 bases, J lost 0 bases, and 16 bases lay in between. Germline V gives CDR1 MNHEY, CDR2 SMNVEV (reference sequence). The CDR3 has 16 residues. CDR3: CASSSISGLSSYEQYF. DNA of the CDR3: TGTGCCAGCAGTTCTATCAGCGGGTTAAGCTCCTACGAGCAGTACTTC.

The gene calls are TRBV7-9 and TRBJ2-5; 12 bases are shared with TRBD2. V was pared by 5 bases and J by 4 bases, with 14 bases of the junction left unmatched. The CDR3 consists of 18 residues. Germline V CDR1 and CDR2: SEHNR, FQNEAQ (reference sequence). CDR3 in amino acids: CASSNNRAASGRGETQYF. The DNA of the CDR3 is TGTGCCAGCAGCAATAACAGGGCGGCTAGCGGGAGGGGAGAGACCCAGTACTTC.

This chain joins TRBV10-3 and TRBJ2-3; 12 nucleotides match TRBD2. The CDR3 is 15 amino acids. The V segment lost 4 bases and the J segment 6 bases; nucleotides outside the gene matches: 5. CDR1 and CDR2 from the germline V gene are ENHRY and SYGVKD. CDR3 bases: TGTGCCATCAGTGCACGGACTAGCGGGGTTGATACGCAGTATTTT. Translating it yields CAISARTSGVDTQYF.

The chain combines TRBV9 with TRBJ2-2; TRBD2 agrees at 14 bases. Germline V gene data show CDR1 as SGDLS and CDR2 as YYNGEE. The CDR3 runs 17 residues. Trimming cost V 2 bases and J 6 bases; bases outside gene matches: 6. The CDR3 is CASSVGTSGGYAGELFF. The CDR3 DNA reads TGTGCCAGCAGCGTGGGGACTAGCGGGGGATACGCCGGGGAGCTGTTTTTT. Full variable domain (missing parts from reference TRBV9 and TRBJ2-2): DSGVTQTPKHLITATGQRVTLRCSPRSGDLSVYWYQQSLDQGLQFLIQYYNGEERAKGNILERFSAQQFPDLHSELNLSSLELGDSALYFCASSVGTSGGYAGELFFGEGSRLTVL.

This chain links TRBV6-1 with TRBJ2-1, with a tentative D call TRBD1 (6 bases). V was clipped by 3 bases and J by 6 bases, with 12 bases between them. The length of the CDR3 is 14 residues. The V gene's germline CDR1 is MNHNS and CDR2 SASEGT. Here the CDR3 reads CASSEFGTTNEQFF. CDR3 in DNA: TGTGCCAGCAGTGAGTTCGGGACAACCAATGAGCAGTTCTTC.

This rearrangement joins TRBV29-1 to TRBJ1-2; 11 bases align to TRBD1. CDR3 length equals 17 residues. Germline values: CDR1 SQVTM, CDR2 ANQGSEA. V gave up 4 bases and J gave up 3 bases; unmatched junction bases: 13. The CDR3 bases are TGCAGCGTTGGTCGGACAGGGGGCGTTTGGGACGACTATGGCTACACCTTC. This gives the protein CSVGRTGGVWDDYGYTF. The variable domain in full, with the rest retrieved from reference TRBV29-1 and TRBJ1-2, is SAVISQKPSRDICQRGTSLTIQCQVDSQVTMMFWYRQQPGQSLTLIATANQGSEATYESGFVIDKFPISRPNLTFSTLTVSNMSPEDSSIYLCSVGRTGGVWDDYGYTFGSGTRLTVV.

For the CDR3, the DNA is TGTGCCAGCAGCAAAGGTTGGGCTACCCGCACAGATACGCAGTATTTT. Its protein is CASSKGWATRTDTQYF. The chain is built from TRBV21-1 and TRBJ2-3; TRBD1 reflects the table's D call only, with no check against the DNA. TRBV21-1 is designated a pseudogene. The CDR3 extends over 16 amino acids.

The rearrangement links TRBV5-6 to TRBJ2-6; D gene unclear. Germline CDR1 is SGHDT and CDR2 is YYEEEE. V lost 3 bases, J lost 2 bases, and 3 bases lay in between. This CDR3 region has 13 residues. The CDR3 DNA sequence: TGTGCCAGCAGCTCAACTGGGGCCAACGTCCTGACTTTC. Protein product: CASSSTGANVLTF.

The V and J genes are TRBV5-4 and TRBJ2-3; maybe TRBD2 (6 bases). Trimming removed 5 bases at V and 2 bases at J, with 15 bases between. The CDR3 is 15 residues long. Per the germline V gene, CDR1 is SGHNT and CDR2 is YYREEE (reference sequence). This chain's CDR3 is CASRFTSISTDTQYF. As DNA, the CDR3 is TGTGCCAGCAGATTTACTAGCATTTCCACAGATACGCAGTATTTT.

This clone was seen a few times. The chain carries TRBV6-5 and TRBJ1-2; 9 nucleotides line up with TRBD1. The V segment lost 9 bases and the J segment 7 bases; nucleotides outside the gene matches: 6. CDR3 length: 12 amino acids. Germline values: CDR1 MNHEY, CDR2 SVGAGI. The CDR3 region is CASWTGDRGYTF. CDR3 coding DNA: TGTGCCAGTTGGACAGGGGATCGTGGCTACACCTTC.

The CDR3 DNA follows: TGTGCCAGCAGTTTTGACAGGGGAAGCAATGAGCAGTTCTTC. Protein: CASSFDRGSNEQFF. V usage is TRBV27 and J usage is TRBJ2-1; 8 bases are shared with TRBD1. Germline V gene data show CDR1 as MNHEY and CDR2 as SMNVEV (reference sequence). J gave up 6 bases and V 3 bases, and 4 bases lay outside the gene matches. This CDR3 is built from 14 residues.

V is TRBV2 and J is TRBJ1-3; D gene ambiguous. CDR1 SNHLY and CDR2 FYNNEI come from the germline V gene. This CDR3 has 15 amino acids. The germline V and J ends were trimmed by 2 bases and 2 bases, with 10 bases remaining between them. This CDR3 reads CASSERPDTGNTIYF. Written as DNA, the CDR3 is TGTGCCAGCAGTGAACGCCCCGACACTGGAAACACCATATATTTT.

The chain links TRBV15 to TRBJ2-3; possible D gene TRBD2, 5 bases. The germline CDR1 and CDR2 sequences are LNHNV and YYDKDF (reference sequence). Trimming took off 0 bases at V and 3 bases at J, with 7 bases between the two ends. The CDR3 covers 14 residues. CDR3 loop: CATSRDLATDTQYF. CDR3 DNA: TGTGCCACCAGCAGAGATCTAGCAACAGATACGCAGTATTTT. The full variable domain, its missing parts supplied by reference TRBV15 and TRBJ2-3, is DAMVIQNPRYQVTQFGKPVTLSCSQTLNHNVMYWYQQKSSQAPKLLFHYYDKDFNNEADTPDNFQSRRPNTSFCFLDIRSPGLGDTAMYLCATSRDLATDTQYFGPGTRLTVL.

The chain couples TRBV6-6 to TRBJ2-7, with D tentatively TRBD2 (6 bases). V was shortened by 6 bases and J by 4 bases, with 19 bases between the two germline ends. Per germline, CDR1 MNHNY and CDR2 SVGAGI (reference sequence). This CDR3 is built from 15 residues. This CDR3 reads CASRGGDVSFYEQYF. The CDR3 bases are TGTGCCAGCAGGGGGGGAGACGTGAGTTTTTACGAGCAGTACTTC.

J is TRBJ2-3 and V is TRBV19; TRBD2 aligns across 7 bases. Germline assignment: CDR1 LNHDA and CDR2 SQIVND (reference sequence). The CDR3 consists of 15 residues. V shed 7 bases, J shed 0 bases, and the junction held 7 bases outside the gene matches. CDR3 protein: CASTGTTTSTDTQYF. CDR3 in DNA: TGTGCCAGTACCGGGACTACGACTAGCACAGATACGCAGTATTTT.

This rearrangement joins TRBV10-3 to TRBJ1-4; the match to TRBD1 covers 9 bases. J gave up 3 bases and V 5 bases, and 10 bases lay outside the gene matches. Germline CDR1 is ENHRY and CDR2 is SYGVKD. The CDR3 runs 17 residues. In DNA form, the CDR3 reads TGTGCCATCAGTTGGGGACAGGGAATGGGCGCTAATGAAAAACTGTTTTTT. As protein: CAISWGQGMGANEKLFF.

As DNA, the CDR3 is TGTGCCAGCAGCCGAGGGACAGGGCTCTACGAGCAGTACTTC. This translates into CASSRGTGLYEQYF. The rearrangement joins TRBV11-2 to TRBJ2-7, with 9 nucleotides matching TRBD1. There are 14 residues in the CDR3. The trim removed 5 bases at V and 3 bases at J, leaving 5 bases unmatched. Germline V CDR1 and CDR2: SGHAT, FQNNGV.

This rearrangement joins TRBV4-1 to TRBJ2-2, with TRBD1 identical over 7 bases. The CDR3 covers 15 residues. Germline CDR1 reads MGHRA; CDR2 reads YSYEKL. Unmatched junction bases numbered 5, after V lost 3 bases and J lost 4 bases. The CDR3 coding sequence is TGCGCCAGCAGCCACGGACAGGCGGGCACCGGGGAGCTGTTTTTT. Encoded protein: CASSHGQAGTGELFF.

V gene TRBV7-2 combines with J gene TRBJ2-1, with TRBD2 matching over 14 bases. The ends lost 3 bases at V and 7 bases at J; junction bases unmatched: 8. This CDR3 contains 17 residues. From germline, CDR1 is SGHTA and CDR2 FQGNSA. The CDR3 loop reads CASSFLPGLAGANEQFF. The CDR3 DNA is TGTGCCAGCAGCTTCTTACCGGGACTAGCGGGAGCGAATGAGCAGTTCTTC.

The genes are TRBV5-1 and TRBJ2-5, with TRBD1 matching 10 bases. V shed 3 bases and J 4 bases; nucleotides not matched to a gene: 6. Germline CDR1 and CDR2: SGHRS and YFSETQ. The CDR3 length is 15 residues. This CDR3 reads CASSWGTGDPETQYF. The DNA of the CDR3 is TGCGCCAGCAGCTGGGGGACAGGGGACCCAGAGACCCAGTACTTC.

This clone has just one count. The rearrangement joins TRBV9 to TRBJ1-3, with 10 bases matching TRBD1. Germline loops: CDR1 SGDLS, CDR2 YYNGEE. The CDR3 consists of 16 residues. Trimming at V came to 0 bases and at J to 5 bases, leaving 5 bases not matched to a gene. This chain's CDR3 is CASSVGVTGGRNTIYF. DNA of the CDR3: TGTGCCAGCAGCGTAGGGGTGACAGGGGGCCGAAACACCATATATTTT. Full variable domain (outside the CDR3, taken from reference TRBV9 and TRBJ1-3): DSGVTQTPKHLITATGQRVTLRCSPRSGDLSVYWYQQSLDQGLQFLIQYYNGEERAKGNILERFSAQQFPDLHSELNLSSLELGDSALYFCASSVGVTGGRNTIYFGEGSWLTVV.

This clone was counted only a few times. The chain joins TRBV6-1 to TRBJ2-5; D ambiguous. The CDR3 contains 11 residues. From germline, CDR1 is MNHNS and CDR2 SASEGT. Trimming shortened V by 8 bases and J by 5 bases, and 9 bases separated the two germline ends. For the CDR3, the DNA is TGTGCCAGCCGCGTCGGTGAGACCCAGTACTTC. Residues: CASRVGETQYF.

This clone has a single count. The V and J genes are TRBV19 and TRBJ2-2; D is ambiguous. V dropped 5 bases and J dropped 7 bases, with 11 bases sitting between them. CDR1 and CDR2 from the germline V gene are LNHDA and SQIVND (reference sequence). The CDR3 has 13 residues. The CDR3 nucleotides are TGTGCCAGTAGTCCCCCCTTAGTCGGGGAGCTGTTTTTT. It is translated as CASSPPLVGELFF. Supplemented by reference TRBV19 and TRBJ2-2, the full variable domain reads DGGITQSPKYLFRKEGQNVTLSCEQNLNHDAMYWYRQDPGQGLRLIYYSQIVNDFQKGDIAEGYSVSREKKESFPLTVTSAQKNPTAFYLCASSPPLVGELFFGEGSRLTVL.

This rearrangement joins TRBV5-4 to TRBJ2-3, with TRBD2 matching over 13 bases. The CDR3 is made up of 18 amino acids. V lost 5 bases to trimming and J lost 1 base; unmatched junction nucleotides: 10. The germline V gene encodes CDR1 SGHNT and CDR2 YYREEE (reference sequence). CDR3 residues: CASRTGLAGVAGTDTQYF. The CDR3 nucleotides read TGTGCCAGCAGAACCGGACTAGCGGGAGTCGCGGGCACAGATACGCAGTATTTT.

The chain has TRBV30 and TRBJ2-7; TRBD2 matches at 12 bases. The CDR3 is made up of 17 amino acids. With 1 base clipped from V and 2 bases from J, the junction kept 9 bases outside the gene matches. Germline-derived CDR1 and CDR2 are GTSNPN and SVGIG (reference sequence). The CDR3 bases are TGTGCCTGGAGTGGAAGAATCGGACTAGCGGGGACCTACGAGCAGTACTTC. Its protein is CAWSGRIGLAGTYEQYF.

The chain uses TRBV18 and TRBJ2-7; 11 bases agree with TRBD2. This CDR3 contains 17 residues. Germline V CDR1 and CDR2: KGHSH, LQKENI. V dropped 2 bases and J dropped 4; count of bases not matched to a gene: 10. DNA for the CDR3: TGTGCCAGCTCACCAACGCTAGCGGGAGGAAGGGCATACGAGCAGTACTTC. This gives the protein CASSPTLAGGRAYEQYF.

The gene calls are TRBV9 and TRBJ2-3; 8 bases match TRBD2. This CDR3 contains 16 residues. The V segment lost 1 base and the J segment 1 base; nucleotides outside the gene matches: 5. CDR1 SGDLS and CDR2 YYNGEE come from the germline V gene. The CDR3 coding sequence is TGTGCCAGCAGCGTAACAAAGACTAGCGGCACAGATACGCAGTATTTT. The encoded protein is CASSVTKTSGTDTQYF.